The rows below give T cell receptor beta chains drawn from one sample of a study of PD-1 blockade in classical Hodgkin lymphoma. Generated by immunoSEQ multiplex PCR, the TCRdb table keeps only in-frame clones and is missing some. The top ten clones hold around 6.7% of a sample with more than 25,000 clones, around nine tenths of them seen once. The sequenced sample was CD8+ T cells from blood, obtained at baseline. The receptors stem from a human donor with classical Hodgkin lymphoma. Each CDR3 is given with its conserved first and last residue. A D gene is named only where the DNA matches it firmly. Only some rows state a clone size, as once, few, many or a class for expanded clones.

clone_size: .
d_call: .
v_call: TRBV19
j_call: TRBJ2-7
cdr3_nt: TGTGCCAGTAGTATGGGGACCTACGAGCAGTACTTC
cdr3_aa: CASSMGTYEQYF

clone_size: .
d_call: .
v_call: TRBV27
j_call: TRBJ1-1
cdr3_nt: TGTGCCAGCAGTGGGCTGGACACTGAAGCTTTCTTT
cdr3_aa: CASSGLDTEAFF

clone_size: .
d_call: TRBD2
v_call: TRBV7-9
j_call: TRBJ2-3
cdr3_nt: TGTGCCAGCAGCTCGGGACTAGCGGAGACCACAGATACGCAGTATTTT
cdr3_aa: CASSSGLAETTDTQYF

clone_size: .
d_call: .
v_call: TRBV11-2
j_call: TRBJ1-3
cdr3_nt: TGTGCCAGCAGCTTAAGGCCGGGTTCTACCTCTGGAAACACCATATATTTT
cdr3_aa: CASSLRPGSTSGNTIYF

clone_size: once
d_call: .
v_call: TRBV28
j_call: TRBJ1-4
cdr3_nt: TGTGCCAGCACCTTTAGGGGGGGGATCGAAAAACTGTTTTTT
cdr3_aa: CASTFRGGIEKLFF

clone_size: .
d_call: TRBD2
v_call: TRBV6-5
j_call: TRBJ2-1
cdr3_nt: TGTGCCAGCAGTTACTTAGGGACTAGCGGGACCTATGAGCAGTTCTTC
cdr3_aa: CASSYLGTSGTYEQFF

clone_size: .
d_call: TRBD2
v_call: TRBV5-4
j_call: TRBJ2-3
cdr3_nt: TGTGCCAGCAGCTTGGACGGGAGGTCAGATACGCAGTATTTT
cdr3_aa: CASSLDGRSDTQYF

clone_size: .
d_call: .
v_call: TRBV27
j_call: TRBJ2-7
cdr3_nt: TGTGCCAGCAGTTTATCGCAGGGGTACGAGCAGTACTTC
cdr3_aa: CASSLSQGYEQYF

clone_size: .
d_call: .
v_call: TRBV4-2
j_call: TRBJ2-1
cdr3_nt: TGTGCCAGCAGCCGGAGGCTGGGGGATGAGCAGTTCTTC
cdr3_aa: CASSRRLGDEQFF

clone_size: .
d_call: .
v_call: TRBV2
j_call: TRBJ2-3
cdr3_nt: TGTGCCAGCAGTGAAACCCTAGGAGATACGCAGTATTTT
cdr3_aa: CASSETLGDTQYF

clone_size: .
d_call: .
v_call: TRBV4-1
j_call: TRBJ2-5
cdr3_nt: TGCGCCAGCAGCCAATCAATTTCGGTAGGCCCTTCGAGGGAGACCCAGTACTTC
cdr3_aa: CASSQSISVGPSRETQYF

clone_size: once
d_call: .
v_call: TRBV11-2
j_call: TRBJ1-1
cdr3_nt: TGTGCCAGCAGCACATCACCCGGTTGGAACACTGAAGCTTTCTTT
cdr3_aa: CASSTSPGWNTEAFF

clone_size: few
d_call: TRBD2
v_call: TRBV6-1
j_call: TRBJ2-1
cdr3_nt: TGTGCCAGCAGTGAAGCGACTAGCGGGATACGGAATGAGCAGTTCTTC
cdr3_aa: CASSEATSGIRNEQFF

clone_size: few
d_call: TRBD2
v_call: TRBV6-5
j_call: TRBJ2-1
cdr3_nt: TGTGCCAGCAGTTACCCGGGACTAGCGGGAAAAAAGCGGCAGTTCTTC
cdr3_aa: CASSYPGLAGKKRQFF

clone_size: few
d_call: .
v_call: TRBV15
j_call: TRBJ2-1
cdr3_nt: TGTGCCACCAGCACCCCGGAGACACCAAAATTCTTC
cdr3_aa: CATSTPETPKFF

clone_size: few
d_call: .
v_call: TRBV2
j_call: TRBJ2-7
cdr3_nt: TGTGCCAGCAGGGGGACGTACGAGCAGTACTTC
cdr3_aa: CASRGTYEQYF

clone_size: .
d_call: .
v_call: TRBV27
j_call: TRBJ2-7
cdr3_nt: TGTGCCAGCAGTTTATCTGTCGTTCCCTCCGAGCAGTACTTC
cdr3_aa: CASSLSVVPSEQYF

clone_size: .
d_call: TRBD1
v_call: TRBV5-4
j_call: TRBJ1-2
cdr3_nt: TGTGCCAGCAGCACAGACAGGGTTACTAACTATGGCTACACCTTC
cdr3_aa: CASSTDRVTNYGYTF

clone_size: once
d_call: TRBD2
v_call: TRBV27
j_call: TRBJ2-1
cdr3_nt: TGTGCCAGCAGTTATTTGGGACTAGCGGGAACCTACAATGAGCAGTTCTTC
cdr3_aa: CASSYLGLAGTYNEQFF

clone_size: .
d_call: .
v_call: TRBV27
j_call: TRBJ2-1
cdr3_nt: TGTGCCAGCAGTTTAAGCGGCAATGAGCAGTTCTTC
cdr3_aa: CASSLSGNEQFF

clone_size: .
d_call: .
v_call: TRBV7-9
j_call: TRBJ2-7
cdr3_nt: TGTGCCAGCAGCTCCGTCACCTACGAGCAGTACTTC
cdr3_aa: CASSSVTYEQYF

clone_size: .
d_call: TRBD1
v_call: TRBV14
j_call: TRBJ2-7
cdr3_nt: TGTGCCAGCAGCCACGCCAGAGCCGGGACAGGGTACGAGCAGTACTTC
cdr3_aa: CASSHARAGTGYEQYF